The 13 T cell receptor beta chains listed next were all sequenced from one sample in a study of blood T cell repertoires in COVID-19. This table comes from immunoSEQ multiplex PCR, and its TCRdb copy is limited to in-frame clones, with some not included. The sample yields approximately 250,000 clones, 88% seen once. Material for sequencing was PBMCs or T cells enriched from blood (not recorded which). The receptors originated from a woman in her thirties or forties with acute COVID-19.

V is TRBV3-1 (or the pseudogene TRBV3-2) and J is TRBJ2-3; D remains ambiguous. The CDR3 totals 8 residues. V lost 5 bases and J 13 bases, leaving 4 bases between the germline ends. CDR1 LGHDT and CDR2 YNNKEL come from the germline V gene (reference sequence). This chain's CDR3 is CASSIKYF. The DNA for the CDR3 is TGTGCCAGCAGCATAAAGTATTTT.

The rearrangement uses TRBV18 and TRBJ2-1, with D maybe TRBD1 (5 bases). The CDR3 has 14 residues. In germline, CDR1 is KGHSH, CDR2 LQKENI. Trimming removed 6 bases from V and 4 bases from J, with 13 bases in between. This CDR3 is CASSPTVGYNEQFF. CDR3 nucleotides: TGTGCCAGCTCGCCGACAGTCGGATACAATGAGCAGTTCTTC.

The J gene is TRBJ2-3, the V gene TRBV3-1 (or the pseudogene TRBV3-2); 8 nucleotides match TRBD2. Germline CDR1 is LGHDT and CDR2 is YNNKEL (reference sequence). V was pared by 1 base and J by 2 bases, with 5 bases of the junction left unmatched. The CDR3 sequence is 16 residues long. CDR3 nucleotides: TGTGCCAGCAGCCAAGGGCTAGCGGGTTACACAGATACGCAGTATTTT. Amino acids: CASSQGLAGYTDTQYF.

The chain carries TRBV10-2 and TRBJ1-2; 9 positions agree with TRBD1. The V segment lost 5 bases and the J segment 3 bases; nucleotides outside the gene matches: 10. The germline V gene encodes CDR1 WSHSY and CDR2 SAAADI. This CDR3 region has 16 residues. CDR3 DNA sequence: TGCGCCAGCAGTCGACAGGGGGATCTGTCTGACTATGGCTACACCTTC. Its translation: CASSRQGDLSDYGYTF.

V is TRBV25-1 and J is TRBJ2-1, with 7 bases fitting TRBD2. The germline V gene encodes CDR1 MGHDK and CDR2 SYGVNS. The CDR3 sequence is 16 residues long. V was clipped by 1 base and J by 6 bases; unmatched bases: 9. DNA for the CDR3: TGTGCCAGCAGTGAATGGGGCGGGAGTAACGGCAATGAGCAGTTCTTC. Translation: CASSEWGGSNGNEQFF.

The chain combines TRBV2 with TRBJ1-1; D perhaps matches TRBD1 (5 bases). Trimming stripped 6 bases from V and 5 bases from J, with 10 bases between. This CDR3 comprises 12 residues. Germline assignment: CDR1 SNHLY and CDR2 FYNNEI. The CDR3 DNA sequence: TGTGCCAGCAGAACCTACAGGACTGAAGCTTTCTTT. This gives the protein CASRTYRTEAFF.

J is TRBJ1-3 and V is TRBV18; TRBD1 might be the D (6 bases). Trimming left V 0 bases short and J 2 bases short, with 11 bases between. This CDR3 contains 16 residues. From germline, CDR1 is KGHSH and CDR2 LQKENI. CDR3 nucleotide sequence: TGTGCCAGCTCACCACCGAGGGGGGGTGCTGGAAACACCATATATTTT. It yields the protein CASSPPRGGAGNTIYF.

The chain employs TRBV19 and TRBJ1-2; TRBD1 agrees at 10 bases. Germline trimming cut 4 bases from V and 0 bases from J; bases unmatched to any gene: 14. CDR3 length: 19 residues. The germline CDR1 and CDR2 sequences are LNHDA and SQIVND (reference sequence). The CDR3 DNA reads as TGTGCCAGTAGTACGAGACAGGGGGCCACTCAAATCACTAACTATGGCTACACCTTC. As protein: CASSTRQGATQITNYGYTF.

The chain employs TRBV19 and TRBJ2-7; D is perhaps TRBD1 (6 bases). The V end lost 5 bases, the J end lost 3 bases, and 14 bases lay between the germline ends. This CDR3 has 14 residues. Germline values: CDR1 LNHDA, CDR2 SQIVND (reference sequence). CDR3 nucleotides: TGTGCCAGTAGTGCCATACAGGGAAACTACGAGCAGTACTTC. Its translation: CASSAIQGNYEQYF. Using reference TRBV19 and TRBJ2-7 for the parts outside the CDR3, the full variable domain is DGGITQSPKYLFRKEGQNVTLSCEQNLNHDAMYWYRQDPGQGLRLIYYSQIVNDFQKGDIAEGYSVSREKKESFPLTVTSAQKNPTAFYLCASSAIQGNYEQYFGPGTRLTVT.

The genes are TRBV11-2 and TRBJ2-7, with 8 bases matching TRBD2. The germline V gene encodes CDR1 SGHAT and CDR2 FQNNGV. The CDR3 runs to 15 residues. With V trimmed by 4 bases and J by 6 bases, 11 bases remained unmatched. CDR3 sequence (DNA): TGTGCCAGCAGCTGGGGACTAGTACGTTCGGGCGAGCAGTACTTC. This gives the protein CASSWGLVRSGEQYF.

The chain combines TRBV19 with TRBJ2-1, with D tentatively TRBD2 (5 bases). Germline V lookup: CDR1 LNHDA, CDR2 SQIVND (reference sequence). The ends were cut back, 2 bases at V and 7 bases at J, with 18 bases in the middle. The CDR3 contains 16 residues. CDR3 nucleotides: TGTGCCAGTAGTATATTCGACGGGGTCCCAAATAATGAGCAGTTCTTC. It codes for CASSIFDGVPNNEQFF.

The V gene is TRBV11-3, the J gene TRBJ1-1; perhaps TRBD1 as D (5 bases). Germline CDR1 and CDR2: SGHNT and YENEEA. With 3 bases removed from V and 1 base from J, the gap between germline ends came to 12 bases. This CDR3 is built from 15 residues. CDR3 sequence reads: CASSFRGNKNTEAFF. The DNA for the CDR3 is TGTGCCAGCAGCTTTAGGGGTAATAAGAACACTGAAGCTTTCTTT.

The V gene is TRBV4-1, the J gene TRBJ1-4; possible D gene TRBD1, 5 bases. Per germline, CDR1 MGHRA and CDR2 YSYEKL. Trimming shortened V by 3 bases and J by 4 bases, and 12 bases separated the two germline ends. This CDR3 is built from 15 residues. The CDR3 DNA sequence: TGCGCCAGCAGCCAGGCCGGGACTGTTAATGAAAAACTGTTTTTT. It is translated as CASSQAGTVNEKLFF.